The TCR beta chain described here comes from a study of shared clonotypes between healthy human individuals. Study summary: Those who served as donors were a couple of women and a few men between the ages of 18 and 49.

For unsorted samples, genomic DNA was extracted from about 90 million PBMCs. CDR1 SEHNR and CDR2 FQNEAQ come from the germline V gene (reference sequence). This CDR3 has 14 amino acids. The V and J ends lost 7 bases and 3 bases respectively, with 15 bases between them. Produced via immunoSEQ multiplex PCR; TCRdb's table is partial and in-frame only. The sample records about 460,000 clones, around 77% being singletons. Sequences were obtained from PBMCs. The receptor was isolated from a woman between 35 and 50 years old in good health. Some clones in this sample may be carry-over from other donors' samples. This rearrangement joins TRBV7-9 to TRBJ1-1; D unclear. The CDR3 loop is CASKLVSDYTEAFF. DNA of the CDR3: TGTGCCAGCAAGCTCGTATCAGATTACACTGAAGCTTTCTTT.